Listed here is a single T cell receptor beta chain. This sample stems from a study of control samples from healthy donors and cancer patients. This CDR3 spans 16 amino acids. Germline CDR1 is SGDLS and CDR2 is YYNGEE. Trimming removed 2 bases from V and 0 bases from J, with 14 bases in between. The assay was immunoSEQ multiplex PCR, and TCRdb's table has in-frame clones only and misses some. The sample contains around 200,000 clones, roughly 94% of which appear only once. The sequence was collected from a man aged 50 to 59 in good health. The chain links TRBV9 to TRBJ1-1; D perhaps matches TRBD1 (5 bases). The sample comprised blood. Here the CDR3 DNA reads TGTGCCAGCAGCGTCCGCGAGGGGCGGGTGAACACTGAAGCTTTCTTT. This encodes CASSVREGRVNTEAFF.